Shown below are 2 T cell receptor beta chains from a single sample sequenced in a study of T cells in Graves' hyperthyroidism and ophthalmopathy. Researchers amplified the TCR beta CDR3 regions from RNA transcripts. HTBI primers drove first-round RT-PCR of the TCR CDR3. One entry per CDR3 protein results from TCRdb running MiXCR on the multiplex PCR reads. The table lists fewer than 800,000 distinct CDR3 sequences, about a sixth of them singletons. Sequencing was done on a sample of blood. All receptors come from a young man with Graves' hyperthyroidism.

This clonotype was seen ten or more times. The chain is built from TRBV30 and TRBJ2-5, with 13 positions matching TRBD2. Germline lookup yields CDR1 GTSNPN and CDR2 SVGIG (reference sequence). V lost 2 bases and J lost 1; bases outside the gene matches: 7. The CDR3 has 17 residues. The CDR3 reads CAWSKTWTSGGQETQYF. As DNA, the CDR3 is TGTGCCTGGAGTAAAACCTGGACTAGCGGGGGCCAAGAGACCCAGTACTTC. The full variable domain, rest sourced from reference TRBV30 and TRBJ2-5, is SQTIHQWPATLVQPVGSPLSLECTVEGTSNPNLYWYRQAAGRGLQLLFYSVGIGQISSEVPQNLSASRPQDRQFILSSKKLLLSDSGFYLCAWSKTWTSGGQETQYFGPGTRLLVL.

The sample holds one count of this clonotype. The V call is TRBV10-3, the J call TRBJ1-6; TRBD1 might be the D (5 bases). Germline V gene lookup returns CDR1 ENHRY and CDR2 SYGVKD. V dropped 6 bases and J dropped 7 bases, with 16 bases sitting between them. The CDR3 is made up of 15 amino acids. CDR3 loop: CAIRNAEGPNSPLHF. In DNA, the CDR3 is TGTGCCATCAGAAACGCCGAGGGACCCAATTCACCCCTCCACTTT.